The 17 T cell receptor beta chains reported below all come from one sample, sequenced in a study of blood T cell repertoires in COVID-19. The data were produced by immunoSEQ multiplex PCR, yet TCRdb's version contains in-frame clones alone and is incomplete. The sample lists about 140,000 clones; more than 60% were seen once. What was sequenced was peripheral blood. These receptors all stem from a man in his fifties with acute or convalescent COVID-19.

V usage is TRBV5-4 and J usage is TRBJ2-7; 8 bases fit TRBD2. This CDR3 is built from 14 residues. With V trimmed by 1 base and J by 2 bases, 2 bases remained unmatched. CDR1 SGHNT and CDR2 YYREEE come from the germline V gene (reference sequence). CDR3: CASSLHGGAYEQYV. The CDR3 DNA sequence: TGTGCCAGCAGCTTGCACGGGGGGGCCTACGAGCAGTACGTC.

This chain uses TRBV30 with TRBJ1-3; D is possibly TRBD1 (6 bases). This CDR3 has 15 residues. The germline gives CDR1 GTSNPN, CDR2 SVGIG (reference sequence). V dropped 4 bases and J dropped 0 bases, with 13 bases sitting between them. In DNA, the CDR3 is TGTGCCTGGAATCGGGACACTACCTCTGGAAACACCATATATTTT. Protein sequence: CAWNRDTTSGNTIYF.

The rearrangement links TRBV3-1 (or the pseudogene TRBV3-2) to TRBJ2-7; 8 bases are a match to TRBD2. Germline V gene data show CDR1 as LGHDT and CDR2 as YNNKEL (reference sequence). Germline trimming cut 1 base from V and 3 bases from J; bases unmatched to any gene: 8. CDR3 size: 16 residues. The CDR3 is CASSQGGAGAVYEQYV. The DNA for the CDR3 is TGTGCCAGCAGCCAAGGCGGAGCGGGGGCCGTCTACGAGCAGTACGTC.

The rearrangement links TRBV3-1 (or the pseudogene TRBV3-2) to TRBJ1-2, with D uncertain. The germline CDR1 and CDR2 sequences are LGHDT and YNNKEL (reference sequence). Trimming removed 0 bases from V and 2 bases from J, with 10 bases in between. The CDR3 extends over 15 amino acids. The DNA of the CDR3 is TGTGCCAGCAGCCAAGAAATCGGCAGGAACTATGGCTACACCTTC. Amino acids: CASSQEIGRNYGYTF.

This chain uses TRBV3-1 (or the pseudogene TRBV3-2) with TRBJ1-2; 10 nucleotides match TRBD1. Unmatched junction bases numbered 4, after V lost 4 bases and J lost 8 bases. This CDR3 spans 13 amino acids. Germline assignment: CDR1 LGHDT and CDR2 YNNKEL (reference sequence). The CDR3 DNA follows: TGTGCCAGCAGCCCCGGGACAGGGGCCGGCTACACCTTC. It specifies CASSPGTGAGYTF.

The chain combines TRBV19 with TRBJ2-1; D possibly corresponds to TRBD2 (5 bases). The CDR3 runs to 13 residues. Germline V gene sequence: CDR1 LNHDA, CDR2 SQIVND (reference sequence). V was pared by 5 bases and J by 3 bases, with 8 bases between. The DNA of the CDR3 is TGTGCCAGTAGTTTACGGGGCTACAATGAGCAGTTCTTC. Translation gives CASSLRGYNEQFF. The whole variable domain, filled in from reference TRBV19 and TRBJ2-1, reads DGGITQSPKYLFRKEGQNVTLSCEQNLNHDAMYWYRQDPGQGLRLIYYSQIVNDFQKGDIAEGYSVSREKKESFPLTVTSAQKNPTAFYLCASSLRGYNEQFFGPGTRLTVL.

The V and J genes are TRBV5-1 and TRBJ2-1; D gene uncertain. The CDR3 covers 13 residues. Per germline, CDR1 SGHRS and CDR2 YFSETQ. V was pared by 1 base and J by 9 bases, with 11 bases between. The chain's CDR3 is CASSLSLVSEQFF. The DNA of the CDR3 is TGCGCCAGCAGCTTGTCGCTCGTGAGTGAGCAGTTCTTC.

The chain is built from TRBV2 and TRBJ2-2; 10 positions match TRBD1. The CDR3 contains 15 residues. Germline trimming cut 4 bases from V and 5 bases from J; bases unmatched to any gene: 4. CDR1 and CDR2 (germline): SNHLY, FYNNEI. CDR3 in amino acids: CASSGGQGNTGELFF. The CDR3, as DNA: TGTGCCAGCAGTGGGGGACAGGGGAATACCGGGGAGCTGTTTTTT.

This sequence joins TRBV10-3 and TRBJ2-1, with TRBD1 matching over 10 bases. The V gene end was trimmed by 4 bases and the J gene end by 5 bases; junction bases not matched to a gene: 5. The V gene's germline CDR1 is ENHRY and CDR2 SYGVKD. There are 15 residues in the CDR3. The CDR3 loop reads CAISARGTGDNEQFF. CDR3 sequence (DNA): TGTGCCATCAGTGCGAGAGGGACAGGGGACAATGAGCAGTTCTTC.

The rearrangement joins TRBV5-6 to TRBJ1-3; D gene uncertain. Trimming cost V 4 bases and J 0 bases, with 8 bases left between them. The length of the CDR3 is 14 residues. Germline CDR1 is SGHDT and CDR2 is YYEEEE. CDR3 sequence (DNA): TGTGCCAGCAGCCGATTTAGCTCTGGAAACACCATATATTTT. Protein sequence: CASSRFSSGNTIYF.

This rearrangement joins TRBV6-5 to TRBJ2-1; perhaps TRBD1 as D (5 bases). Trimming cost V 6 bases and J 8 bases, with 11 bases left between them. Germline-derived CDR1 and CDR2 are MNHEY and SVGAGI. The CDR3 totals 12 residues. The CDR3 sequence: CASRNGRDEQFF. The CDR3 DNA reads TGTGCCAGCAGGAACGGCAGGGATGAGCAGTTCTTC.

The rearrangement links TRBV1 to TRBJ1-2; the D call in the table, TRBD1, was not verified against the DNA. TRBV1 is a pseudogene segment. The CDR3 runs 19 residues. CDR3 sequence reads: CTSSQLQVEQGATHYGYTF. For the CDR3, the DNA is TGCACCAGCAGCCAACTACAAGTAGAACAGGGAGCGACTCACTATGGCTACACCTTC.

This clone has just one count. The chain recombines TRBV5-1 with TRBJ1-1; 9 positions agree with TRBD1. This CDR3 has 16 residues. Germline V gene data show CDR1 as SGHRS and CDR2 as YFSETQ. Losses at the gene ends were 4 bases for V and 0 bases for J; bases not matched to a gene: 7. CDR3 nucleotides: TGCGCCAGCAGCAATGACAGGGGGGCCATGAACACTGAAGCTTTCTTT. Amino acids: CASSNDRGAMNTEAFF.

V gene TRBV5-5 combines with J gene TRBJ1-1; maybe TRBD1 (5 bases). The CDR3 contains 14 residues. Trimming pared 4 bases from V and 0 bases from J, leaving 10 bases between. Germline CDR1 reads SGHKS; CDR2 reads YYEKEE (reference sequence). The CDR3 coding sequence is TGTGCCAGCAGCGCAGGGATCATGAACACTGAAGCTTTCTTT. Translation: CASSAGIMNTEAFF.

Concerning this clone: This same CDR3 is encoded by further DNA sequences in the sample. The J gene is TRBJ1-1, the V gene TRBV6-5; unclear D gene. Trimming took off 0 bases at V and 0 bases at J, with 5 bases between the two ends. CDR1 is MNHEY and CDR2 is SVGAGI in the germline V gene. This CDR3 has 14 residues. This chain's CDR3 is CASSYSSLNTEAFF. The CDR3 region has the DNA TGTGCCAGCAGTTACTCCTCTTTGAACACTGAAGCTTTCTTT.

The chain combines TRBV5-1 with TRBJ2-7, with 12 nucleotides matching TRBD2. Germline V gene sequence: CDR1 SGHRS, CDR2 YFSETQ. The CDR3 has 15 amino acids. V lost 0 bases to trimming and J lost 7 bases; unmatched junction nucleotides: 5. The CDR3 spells CASSLGLAGVREQYF. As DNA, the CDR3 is TGCGCCAGCAGCTTGGGACTAGCGGGGGTTCGTGAGCAGTACTTC. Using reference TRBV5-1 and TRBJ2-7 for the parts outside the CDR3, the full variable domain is KAGVTQTPRYLIKTRGQQVTLSCSPISGHRSVSWYQQTPGQGLQFLFEYFSETQRNKGNFPGRFSGRQFSNSRSEMNVSTLELGDSALYLCASSLGLAGVREQYFGPGTRLTVT.

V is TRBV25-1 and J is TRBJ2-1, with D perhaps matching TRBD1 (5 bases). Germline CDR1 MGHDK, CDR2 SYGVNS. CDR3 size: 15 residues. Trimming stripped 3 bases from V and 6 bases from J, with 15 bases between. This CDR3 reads CASSDPARAGNEQFF. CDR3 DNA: TGTGCCAGCAGTGATCCGGCCAGGGCCGGCAATGAGCAGTTCTTC.